This record covers a single TCR beta chain. V lost 1 base to trimming and J lost 7 bases, with 16 bases between them. Germline assignment: CDR1 MGHRA and CDR2 YSYEKL. The length of the CDR3 is 15 residues. This sample was taken from a study of blood T cell repertoires in COVID-19. Across the whole study: Samples came from the United States, Italy and Spain, spanning acute and convalescent COVID-19.

TCRdb keeps only in-frame clones here, not all; method: immunoSEQ multiplex PCR. Of 100,000 to 150,000 clones in the sample, almost 85% are singletons; the top ten hold about 1.5%. The TCR sequence derives from a man in his 60s with acute or convalescent COVID-19. The chain is built from TRBV4-1 and TRBJ1-2; unclear D gene. Sequencing used peripheral blood. The CDR3 DNA follows: TGCGCCAGCAGCCAAGGGACGGGATTACCAACTGGCTACACCTTC. Translated, it gives CASSQGTGLPTGYTF.